Described below is a single TCR beta chain sequence and its context. Its antigen is not known. The CDR3 is 14 residues long. The V and J ends lost 3 bases and 7 bases respectively, with 17 bases between them. The V gene's germline CDR1 is GTSNPN and CDR2 SVGIG (reference sequence). This entry is derived from a study of cytomegalovirus exposure and HLA in healthy donors. Points from the study as a whole: A later analysis showed TCR association rates differing by HLA locus, peaking at DRB1 and lowest at HLA-C. When a later analysis was performed, an Asian-associated ancestry cluster reportedly had fewer N-insertions than the roughly 700-donor mean.

Vbeta (60) and Jbeta (13) primers were used in the PCR. Libraries were prepared by immunoSEQ multiplex PCR; TCRdb keeps only in-frame clonotypes and omits some of them. There are 150,000 to 200,000 clones in the sample; over 70% occur only once, and approximately 1.5% lies in the top ten. The sequencing input was PBMCs. The rearrangement links TRBV30 to TRBJ2-3; maybe TRBD2 (5 bases). The sequence was collected from a woman aged 18-29 years in good health and CMV-seronegative. The CDR3 spells CAWSRGPPRNTQYF. CDR3 nucleotide sequence: TGTGCCTGGAGCCGGGGTCCGCCGAGGAATACGCAGTATTTT.